The rows below give T cell receptor beta chains drawn from one sample of a study of blood T cell repertoires in COVID-19. TCRdb keeps only in-frame clones here, not all; method: immunoSEQ multiplex PCR. The table has about 480,000 clones, more than 75% seen once. Sequenced material: PBMCs or T cells enriched from blood (not recorded which). The receptors shown here come from a woman aged 40 to 50 who had recovered from COVID-19. CDR3s include the opening cysteine and the closing phenylalanine or tryptophan. The D gene is left open where the match is weak. Part of the rows lack a size; the others show once, few, many or a class for expanded clones.

d_call: TRBD1; cdr3_length: 14; clone_size: NA; v_call: TRBV19; j_call: TRBJ2-7; cdr3_aa: CASSIEGTGGEQYF; cdr3_nt: TGTGCCAGTAGTATAGAGGGGACAGGGGGCGAGCAGTACTTC
d_call: TRBD1; cdr3_length: 16; clone_size: NA; v_call: TRBV7-9; j_call: TRBJ1-2; cdr3_aa: CASSESGTGGYYGYTF; cdr3_nt: TGTGCCAGCAGCGAAAGCGGGACAGGGGGCTACTATGGCTACACCTTC
d_call: NA; cdr3_length: 14; clone_size: once; v_call: TRBV15; j_call: TRBJ1-5; cdr3_aa: CATSLSRSDQPQHF; cdr3_nt: TGTGCCACCAGCCTGAGTAGGAGTGATCAGCCCCAGCATTTT
d_call: TRBD2; cdr3_length: 14; clone_size: NA; v_call: TRBV7-8; j_call: TRBJ2-3; cdr3_aa: CASRGLAGTDTQYF; cdr3_nt: TGTGCCAGCAGAGGACTAGCGGGTACAGATACGCAGTATTTT
d_call: TRBD2; cdr3_length: 14; clone_size: NA; v_call: TRBV7-2; j_call: TRBJ2-5; cdr3_aa: CASSFVAGGETQYF; cdr3_nt: TGTGCCAGCAGCTTTGTGGCGGGAGGAGAGACCCAGTACTTC
d_call: TRBD1; cdr3_length: 15; clone_size: NA; v_call: TRBV24-1; j_call: TRBJ1-1; cdr3_aa: CATSDSRQGNTEAFF; cdr3_nt: TGTGCCACCAGTGACTCACGACAGGGAAACACTGAAGCTTTCTTT
d_call: NA; cdr3_length: 12; clone_size: NA; v_call: TRBV21-1; j_call: TRBJ2-7; cdr3_aa: CASRQSSYEQYF; cdr3_nt: TGTGCCAGTCGACAGTCCTCCTACGAGCAGTACTTC
d_call: TRBD2; cdr3_length: 20; clone_size: few; v_call: TRBV3-1/TRBV3-2; j_call: TRBJ2-3; cdr3_aa: CASSQVGQVVLAGYTDTQYF; cdr3_nt: TGTGCCAGCAGCCAGGTCGGACAGGTGGTGCTAGCGGGGTACACAGATACGCAGTATTTT
d_call: TRBD1; cdr3_length: 16; clone_size: NA; v_call: TRBV18; j_call: TRBJ1-2; cdr3_aa: CASSPLAGQGNYGYTF; cdr3_nt: TGTGCCAGCTCACCACTGGCGGGACAGGGAAACTATGGCTACACCTTC
d_call: NA; cdr3_length: 14; clone_size: once; v_call: TRBV7-6; j_call: TRBJ1-3; cdr3_aa: CASSAGNSGNTIYF; cdr3_nt: TGTGCCAGCAGCGCAGGAAACTCTGGAAACACCATATATTTT
d_call: NA; cdr3_length: 13; clone_size: NA; v_call: TRBV4-3; j_call: TRBJ1-6; cdr3_aa: CASSQGVGRPLHF; cdr3_nt: TGCGCCAGCAGCCAAGGGGTGGGGAGACCCCTCCACTTT
d_call: NA; cdr3_length: 13; clone_size: NA; v_call: TRBV12-3/TRBV12-4; j_call: TRBJ1-4; cdr3_aa: CASRPDRPEKLFF; cdr3_nt: TGTGCCAGCAGACCAGACAGACCCGAAAAACTGTTTTTT
d_call: NA; cdr3_length: 10; clone_size: NA; v_call: TRBV2; j_call: TRBJ1-1; cdr3_aa: CASLDSRAFF; cdr3_nt: TGTGCCAGCCTGGACTCCAGGGCTTTCTTT
d_call: TRBD2; cdr3_length: 16; clone_size: NA; v_call: TRBV7-9; j_call: TRBJ2-2; cdr3_aa: CASRVPGGPNTGELFF; cdr3_nt: TGTGCCAGCAGAGTCCCGGGGGGGCCAAACACCGGGGAGCTGTTTTTT
d_call: TRBD1; cdr3_length: 14; clone_size: NA; v_call: TRBV6-5; j_call: TRBJ1-2; cdr3_aa: CASMRDRANLGYTF; cdr3_nt: TGTGCCAGCATGCGGGACAGGGCGAATCTAGGCTACACCTTC
d_call: NA; cdr3_length: 13; clone_size: NA; v_call: TRBV6-5; j_call: TRBJ2-7; cdr3_aa: CASSYGSFVEQYF; cdr3_nt: TGTGCCAGCAGTTACGGGAGCTTCGTCGAGCAGTACTTC
d_call: NA; cdr3_length: 15; clone_size: NA; v_call: TRBV6-5; j_call: TRBJ1-1; cdr3_aa: CASSYSSVLHTEAFF; cdr3_nt: TGTGCCAGCAGTTACTCCTCAGTCCTGCACACTGAAGCTTTCTTT
d_call: TRBD1; cdr3_length: 13; clone_size: once; v_call: TRBV3-1/TRBV3-2; j_call: TRBJ2-2; cdr3_aa: CAGQESNTGELFF; cdr3_nt: TGTGCCGGACAGGAATCGAACACCGGGGAGCTGTTTTTT
d_call: TRBD2; cdr3_length: 15; clone_size: NA; v_call: TRBV28; j_call: TRBJ2-7; cdr3_aa: CASRGLAGVPYEQYF; cdr3_nt: TGTGCCAGCAGGGGACTAGCGGGAGTACCCTACGAGCAGTACTTC
d_call: NA; cdr3_length: 14; clone_size: NA; v_call: TRBV29-1; j_call: TRBJ2-5; cdr3_aa: CSVDVRASQETQYF; cdr3_nt: TGCAGCGTTGACGTCAGGGCATCTCAAGAGACCCAGTACTTC
d_call: NA; cdr3_length: 12; clone_size: NA; v_call: TRBV10-3; j_call: TRBJ1-2; cdr3_aa: CAIRDSSYGYTF; cdr3_nt: TGTGCCATCAGGGACAGTTCCTATGGCTACACCTTC
d_call: NA; cdr3_length: 15; clone_size: once; v_call: TRBV21-1; j_call: TRBJ2-5; cdr3_aa: CASRSRGAEEETQYF; cdr3_nt: TGTGCCAGCAGATCCAGGGGGGCAGAAGAAGAGACCCAGTACTTC
d_call: TRBD1; cdr3_length: 18; clone_size: NA; v_call: TRBV7-2; j_call: TRBJ1-1; cdr3_aa: CASSLGGQALSLGTEAFF; cdr3_nt: TGTGCCAGCAGCTTAGGGGGACAGGCCCTATCCTTGGGGACTGAAGCTTTCTTT
d_call: NA; cdr3_length: 13; clone_size: few; v_call: TRBV6-5; j_call: TRBJ1-1; cdr3_aa: CASSSAQGTEAFF; cdr3_nt: TGTGCCAGCAGTTCCGCGCAGGGAACTGAAGCTTTCTTT
d_call: NA; cdr3_length: 16; clone_size: NA; v_call: TRBV7-9; j_call: TRBJ1-6; cdr3_aa: CASRPREGVGNSPLHF; cdr3_nt: TGTGCCAGCAGACCCCGGGAGGGAGTCGGTAATTCACCCCTCCACTTT
d_call: TRBD1; cdr3_length: 15; clone_size: NA; v_call: TRBV6-5; j_call: TRBJ2-1; cdr3_aa: CASSSTGGGYNEQFF; cdr3_nt: TGTGCCAGCAGTTCTACAGGGGGCGGGTACAATGAGCAGTTCTTC
d_call: NA; cdr3_length: 14; clone_size: NA; v_call: TRBV10-3; j_call: TRBJ1-3; cdr3_aa: CAISESGGPYTIYF; cdr3_nt: TGTGCCATCAGTGAGTCCGGGGGGCCGTACACCATATATTTT
d_call: NA; cdr3_length: 15; clone_size: few; v_call: TRBV10-2; j_call: TRBJ1-5; cdr3_aa: CASSSGSGGGQPQHF; cdr3_nt: TGCGCCAGCAGTTCAGGTTCGGGGGGAGGTCAGCCCCAGCATTTT
d_call: TRBD1; cdr3_length: 18; clone_size: NA; v_call: TRBV11-3; j_call: TRBJ1-1; cdr3_aa: CASSSAGGANVRNTEAFF; cdr3_nt: TGTGCCAGCAGCTCCGCAGGGGGCGCGAACGTAAGGAACACTGAAGCTTTCTTT
d_call: NA; cdr3_length: 14; clone_size: NA; v_call: TRBV4-3; j_call: TRBJ1-1; cdr3_aa: CASSQVGGDAEAFF; cdr3_nt: TGCGCCAGCAGCCAAGTTGGAGGGGATGCTGAAGCTTTCTTT
d_call: NA; cdr3_length: 12; clone_size: NA; v_call: TRBV6-5; j_call: TRBJ2-7; cdr3_aa: CASSHGKAEQYF; cdr3_nt: TGTGCCAGCAGCCACGGGAAGGCCGAGCAGTACTTC
d_call: TRBD2; cdr3_length: 16; clone_size: NA; v_call: TRBV25-1; j_call: TRBJ2-1; cdr3_aa: CASSEWASGAYNEQFF; cdr3_nt: TGTGCCAGCAGTGAATGGGCTAGCGGAGCCTACAATGAGCAGTTCTTC
d_call: TRBD2; cdr3_length: 15; clone_size: NA; v_call: TRBV5-1; j_call: TRBJ2-7; cdr3_aa: CASSPGSGTSYEQYF; cdr3_nt: TGCGCCAGCAGCCCGGGGAGCGGGACCTCCTACGAGCAGTACTTC
d_call: NA; cdr3_length: 16; clone_size: NA; v_call: TRBV5-4; j_call: TRBJ1-2; cdr3_aa: CASSPGTLETNYGYTF; cdr3_nt: TGTGCCAGCAGCCCTGGGACACTGGAGACTAACTATGGCTACACCTTC
d_call: TRBD2; cdr3_length: 15; clone_size: NA; v_call: TRBV9; j_call: TRBJ2-7; cdr3_aa: CASSGGLAGGWEQYF; cdr3_nt: TGTGCCAGCAGCGGAGGACTAGCGGGAGGGTGGGAGCAGTACTTC